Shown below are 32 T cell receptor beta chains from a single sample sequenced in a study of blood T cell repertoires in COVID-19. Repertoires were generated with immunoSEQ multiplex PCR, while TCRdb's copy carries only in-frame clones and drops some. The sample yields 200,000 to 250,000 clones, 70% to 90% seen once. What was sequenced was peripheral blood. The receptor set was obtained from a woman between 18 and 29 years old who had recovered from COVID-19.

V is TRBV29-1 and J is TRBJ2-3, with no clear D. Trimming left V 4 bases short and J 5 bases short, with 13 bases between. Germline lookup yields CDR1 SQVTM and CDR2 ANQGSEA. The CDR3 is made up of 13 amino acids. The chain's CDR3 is CSVVVAVKDTQYF. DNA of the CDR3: TGCAGCGTTGTCGTTGCAGTTAAAGATACGCAGTATTTT.

The CDR3 bases are TGTGCCAGCAGCCAATCTGGGACGGGGGACCTCTATGGCTACACCTTC. The encoded protein is CASSQSGTGDLYGYTF. The rearrangement joins TRBV7-9 to TRBJ1-2; tentatively, D is TRBD1 (5 bases). There are 16 residues in the CDR3. Germline V CDR1 and CDR2: SEHNR, FQNEAQ (reference sequence). With 5 bases removed from V and 4 bases from J, the gap between germline ends came to 20 bases. The full variable domain, rest sourced from reference TRBV7-9 and TRBJ1-2, is DTGVSQNPRHKITKRGQNVTFRCDPISEHNRLYWYRQTLGQGPEFLTYFQNEAQLEKSRLLSDRFSAERPKGSFSTLEIQRTEQGDSAMYLCASSQSGTGDLYGYTFGSGTRLTVV.

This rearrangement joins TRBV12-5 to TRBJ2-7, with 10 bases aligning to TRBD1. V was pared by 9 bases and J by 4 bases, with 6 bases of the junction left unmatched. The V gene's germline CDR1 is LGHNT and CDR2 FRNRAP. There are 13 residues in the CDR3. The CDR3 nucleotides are TGTGCTAGCCACCGGGACAGGGGTTACGAGCAGTACTTC. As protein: CASHRDRGYEQYF.

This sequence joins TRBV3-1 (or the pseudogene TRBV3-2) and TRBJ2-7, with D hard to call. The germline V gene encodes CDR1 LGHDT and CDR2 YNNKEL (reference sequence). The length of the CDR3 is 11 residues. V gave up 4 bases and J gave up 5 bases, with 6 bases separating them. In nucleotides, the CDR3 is TGTGCCAGCAGCCTAAGCGACGAGCAGTACTTC. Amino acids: CASSLSDEQYF.

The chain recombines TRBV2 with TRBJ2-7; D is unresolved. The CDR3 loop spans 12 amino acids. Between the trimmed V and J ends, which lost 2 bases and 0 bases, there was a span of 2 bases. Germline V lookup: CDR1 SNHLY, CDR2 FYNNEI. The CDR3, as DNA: TGTGCCAGCAGTGAACTCTCCTACGAGCAGTACTTC. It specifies CASSELSYEQYF. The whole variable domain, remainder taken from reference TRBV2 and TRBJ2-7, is EPEVTQTPSHQVTQMGQEVILRCVPISNHLYFYWYRQILGQKVEFLVSFYNNEISEKSEIFDDQFSVERPDGSNFTLKIRSTKLEDSAMYFCASSELSYEQYFGPGTRLTVT.

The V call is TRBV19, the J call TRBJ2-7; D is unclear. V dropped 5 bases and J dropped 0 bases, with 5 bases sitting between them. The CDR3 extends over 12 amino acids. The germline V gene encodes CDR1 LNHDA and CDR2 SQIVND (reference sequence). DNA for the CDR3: TGTGCCAGTAGTTACGGCTCCTACGAGCAGTACTTC. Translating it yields CASSYGSYEQYF.

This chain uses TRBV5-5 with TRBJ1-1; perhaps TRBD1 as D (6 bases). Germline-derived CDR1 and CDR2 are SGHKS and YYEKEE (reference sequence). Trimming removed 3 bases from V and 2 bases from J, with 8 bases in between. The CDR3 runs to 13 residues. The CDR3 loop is CASSWDTNTEAFF. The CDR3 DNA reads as TGTGCCAGCAGCTGGGACACCAACACTGAAGCTTTCTTT.

Here the CDR3 reads CASTAEHNEQFF. As DNA, the CDR3 is TGTGCCAGCACCGCGGAGCACAATGAGCAGTTCTTC. The chain employs TRBV7-6 and TRBJ2-1; D is ambiguous. This CDR3 has 12 residues. In germline, CDR1 is SGHVS, CDR2 FNYEAQ. Deletions cut 7 bases from V and 5 bases from J, with 9 bases between.

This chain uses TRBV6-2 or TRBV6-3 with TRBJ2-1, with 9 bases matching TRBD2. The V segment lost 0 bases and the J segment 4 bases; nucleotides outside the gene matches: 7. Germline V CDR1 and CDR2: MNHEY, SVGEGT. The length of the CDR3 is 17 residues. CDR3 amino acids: CASSYSSLAGLYNEQFF. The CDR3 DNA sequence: TGTGCCAGCAGTTACTCGTCCCTAGCGGGGTTATACAATGAGCAGTTCTTC.

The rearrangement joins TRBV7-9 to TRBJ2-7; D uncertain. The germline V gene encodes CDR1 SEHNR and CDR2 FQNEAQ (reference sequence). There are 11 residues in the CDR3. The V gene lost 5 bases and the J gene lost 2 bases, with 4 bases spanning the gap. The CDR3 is CASSPAYEQYF. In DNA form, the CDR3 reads TGTGCCAGCAGCCCCGCCTACGAGCAGTACTTC. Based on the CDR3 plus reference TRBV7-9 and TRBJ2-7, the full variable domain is DTGVSQNPRHKITKRGQNVTFRCDPISEHNRLYWYRQTLGQGPEFLTYFQNEAQLEKSRLLSDRFSAERPKGSFSTLEIQRTEQGDSAMYLCASSPAYEQYFGPGTRLTVT.

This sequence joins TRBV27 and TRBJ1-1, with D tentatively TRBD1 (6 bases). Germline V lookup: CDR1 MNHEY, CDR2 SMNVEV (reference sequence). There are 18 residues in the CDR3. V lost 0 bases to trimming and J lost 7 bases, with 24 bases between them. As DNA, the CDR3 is TGTGCCAGCAGTTTATCGGGGTGGGGGGGGCGCGGACGGGATGAAGCTTTCTTT. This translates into CASSLSGWGGRGRDEAFF.

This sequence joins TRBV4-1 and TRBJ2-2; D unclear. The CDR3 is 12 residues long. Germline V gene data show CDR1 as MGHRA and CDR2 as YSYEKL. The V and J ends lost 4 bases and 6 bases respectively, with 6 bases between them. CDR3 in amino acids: CASSRGPGELFF. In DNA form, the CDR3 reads TGCGCCAGCAGCCGCGGTCCCGGGGAGCTGTTTTTT.

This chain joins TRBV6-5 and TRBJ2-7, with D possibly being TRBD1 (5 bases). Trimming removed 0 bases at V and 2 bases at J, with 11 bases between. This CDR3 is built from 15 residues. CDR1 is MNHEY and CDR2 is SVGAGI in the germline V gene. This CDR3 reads CASSYSTWGPYEQYF. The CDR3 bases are TGTGCCAGCAGTTACTCGACGTGGGGCCCCTACGAGCAGTACTTC.

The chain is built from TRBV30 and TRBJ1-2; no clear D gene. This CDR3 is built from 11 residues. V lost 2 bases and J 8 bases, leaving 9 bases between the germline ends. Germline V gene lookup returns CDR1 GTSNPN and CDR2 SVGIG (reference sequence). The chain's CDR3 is CAWSRGDGYTF. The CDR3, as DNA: TGTGCCTGGAGTCGGGGAGACGGCTACACCTTC.

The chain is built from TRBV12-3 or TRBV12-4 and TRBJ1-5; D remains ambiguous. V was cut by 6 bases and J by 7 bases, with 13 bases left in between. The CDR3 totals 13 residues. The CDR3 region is CASRGVESQPQHF. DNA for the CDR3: TGTGCCAGCAGGGGCGTAGAAAGCCAGCCCCAGCATTTT.

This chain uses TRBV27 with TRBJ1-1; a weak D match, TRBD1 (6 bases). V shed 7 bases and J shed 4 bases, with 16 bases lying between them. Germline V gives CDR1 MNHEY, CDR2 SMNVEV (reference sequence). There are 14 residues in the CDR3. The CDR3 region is CASIPYRAGTEAFF. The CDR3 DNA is TGTGCCAGCATCCCCTACAGGGCGGGCACTGAAGCTTTCTTT.

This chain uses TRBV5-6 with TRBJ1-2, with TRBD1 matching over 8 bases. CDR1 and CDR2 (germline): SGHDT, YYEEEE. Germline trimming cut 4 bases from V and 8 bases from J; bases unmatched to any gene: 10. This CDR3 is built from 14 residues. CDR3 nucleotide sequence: TGTGCCAGCAGCCCCCCCCAGGGGGCGCACGGCTACACCTTC. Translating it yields CASSPPQGAHGYTF.

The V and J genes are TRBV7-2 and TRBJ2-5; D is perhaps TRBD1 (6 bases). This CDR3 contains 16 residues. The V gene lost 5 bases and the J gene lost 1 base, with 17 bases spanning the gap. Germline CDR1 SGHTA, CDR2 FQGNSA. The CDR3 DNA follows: TGTGCCAGCAGCCTACAGGGAATTCGGGGCCAAGAGACCCAGTACTTC. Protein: CASSLQGIRGQETQYF.

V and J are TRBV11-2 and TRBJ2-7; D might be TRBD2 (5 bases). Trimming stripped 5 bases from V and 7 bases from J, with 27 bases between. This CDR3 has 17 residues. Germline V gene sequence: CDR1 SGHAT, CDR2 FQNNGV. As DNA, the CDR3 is TGTGCCAGCAGCCTCTACCAAGGAGTAGCCGTAACGGGGGAGCAGTACTTC. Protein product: CASSLYQGVAVTGEQYF.

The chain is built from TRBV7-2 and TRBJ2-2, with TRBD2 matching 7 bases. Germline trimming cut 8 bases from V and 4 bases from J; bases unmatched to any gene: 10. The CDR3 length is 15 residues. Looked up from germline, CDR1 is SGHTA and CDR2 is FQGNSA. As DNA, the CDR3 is TGTGCCAGCTGTTTGCTACTAGCGAGCACCGGGGAGCTGTTTTTT. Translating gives CASCLLLASTGELFF.

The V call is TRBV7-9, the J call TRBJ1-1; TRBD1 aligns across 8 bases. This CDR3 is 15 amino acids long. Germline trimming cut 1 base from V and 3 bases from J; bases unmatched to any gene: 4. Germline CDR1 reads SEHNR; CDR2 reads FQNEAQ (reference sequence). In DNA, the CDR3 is TGTGCCAGCAGCTTAGGCACAGGGGGAGACACTGAAGCTTTCTTT. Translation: CASSLGTGGDTEAFF.

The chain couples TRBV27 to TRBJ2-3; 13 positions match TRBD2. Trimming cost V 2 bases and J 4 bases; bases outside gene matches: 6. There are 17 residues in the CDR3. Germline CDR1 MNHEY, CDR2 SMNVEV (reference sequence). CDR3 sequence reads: CASSLEIGLAGADTQYF. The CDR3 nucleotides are TGTGCCAGCAGTTTAGAAATCGGACTAGCGGGAGCAGATACGCAGTATTTT.

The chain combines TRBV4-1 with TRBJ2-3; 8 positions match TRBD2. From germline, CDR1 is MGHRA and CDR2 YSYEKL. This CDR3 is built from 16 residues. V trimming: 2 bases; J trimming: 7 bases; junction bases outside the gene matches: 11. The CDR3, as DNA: TGCGCCAGCAGCCAAAGTAGCGGGATGGGGGGGAATACGCAGTATTTT. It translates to CASSQSSGMGGNTQYF.

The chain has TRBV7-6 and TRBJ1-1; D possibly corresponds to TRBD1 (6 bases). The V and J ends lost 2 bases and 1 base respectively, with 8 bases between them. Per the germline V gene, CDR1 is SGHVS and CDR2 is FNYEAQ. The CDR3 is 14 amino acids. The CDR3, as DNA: TGTGCCAGCAGCTTAAGGACAGCGAACACTGAAGCTTTCTTT. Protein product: CASSLRTANTEAFF.

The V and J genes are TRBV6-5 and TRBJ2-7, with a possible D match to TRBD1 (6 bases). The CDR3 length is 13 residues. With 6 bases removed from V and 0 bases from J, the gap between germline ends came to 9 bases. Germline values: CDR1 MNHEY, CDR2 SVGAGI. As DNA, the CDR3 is TGTGCCAGCAGAGGACAGCACTCCTACGAGCAGTACTTC. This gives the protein CASRGQHSYEQYF.

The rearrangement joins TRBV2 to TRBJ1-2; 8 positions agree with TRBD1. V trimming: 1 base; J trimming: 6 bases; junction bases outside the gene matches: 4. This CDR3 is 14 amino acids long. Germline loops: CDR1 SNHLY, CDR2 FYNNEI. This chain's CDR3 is CASSEVVTGDGYTF. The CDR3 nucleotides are TGTGCCAGCAGTGAAGTAGTGACAGGGGATGGCTACACCTTC.

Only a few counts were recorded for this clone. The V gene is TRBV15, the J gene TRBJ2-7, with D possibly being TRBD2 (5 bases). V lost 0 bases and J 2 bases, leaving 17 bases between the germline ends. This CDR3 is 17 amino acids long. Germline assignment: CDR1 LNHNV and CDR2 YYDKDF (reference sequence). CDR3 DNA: TGTGCCACCAGCAGAGATGCCACTCCACGGGAAACCTACGAGCAGTACTTC. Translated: CATSRDATPRETYEQYF.

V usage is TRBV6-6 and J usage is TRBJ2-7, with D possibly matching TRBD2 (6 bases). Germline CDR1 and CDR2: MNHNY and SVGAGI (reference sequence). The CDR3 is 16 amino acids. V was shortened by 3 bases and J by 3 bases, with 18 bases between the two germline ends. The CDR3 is CASSYHPWRGGYEQYF. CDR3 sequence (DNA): TGTGCCAGCAGTTATCACCCATGGAGGGGAGGCTACGAGCAGTACTTC.

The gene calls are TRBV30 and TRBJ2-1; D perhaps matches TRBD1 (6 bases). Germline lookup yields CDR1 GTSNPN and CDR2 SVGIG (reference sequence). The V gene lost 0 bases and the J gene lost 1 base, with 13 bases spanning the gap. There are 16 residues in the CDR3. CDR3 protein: CAWSVTGLKSYNEQFF. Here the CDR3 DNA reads TGTGCCTGGAGTGTTACAGGGCTCAAGTCCTACAATGAGCAGTTCTTC. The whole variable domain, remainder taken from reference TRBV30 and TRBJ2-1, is SQTIHQWPATLVQPVGSPLSLECTVEGTSNPNLYWYRQAAGRGLQLLFYSVGIGQISSEVPQNLSASRPQDRQFILSSKKLLLSDSGFYLCAWSVTGLKSYNEQFFGPGTRLTVL.

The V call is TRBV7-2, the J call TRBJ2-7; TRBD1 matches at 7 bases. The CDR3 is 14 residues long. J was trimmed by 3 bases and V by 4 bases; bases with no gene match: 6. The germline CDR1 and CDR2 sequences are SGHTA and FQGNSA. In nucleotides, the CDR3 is TGTGCCAGCAGCTCCAGGGGGACCCTCTACGAGCAGTACTTC. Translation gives CASSSRGTLYEQYF.

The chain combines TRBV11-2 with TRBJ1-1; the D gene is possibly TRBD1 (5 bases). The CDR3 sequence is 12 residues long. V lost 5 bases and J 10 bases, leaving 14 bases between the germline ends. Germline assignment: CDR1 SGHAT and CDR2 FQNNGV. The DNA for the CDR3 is TGTGCCAGCAGCACCGAGACCGGGGGAGCTTTCTTT. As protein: CASSTETGGAFF.

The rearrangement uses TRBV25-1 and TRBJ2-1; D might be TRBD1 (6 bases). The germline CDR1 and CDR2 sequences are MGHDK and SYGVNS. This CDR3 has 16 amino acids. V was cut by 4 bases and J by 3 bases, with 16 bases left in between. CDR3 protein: CASSGKTGEVYNEQFF. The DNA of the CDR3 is TGTGCCAGCAGTGGGAAGACAGGAGAGGTCTACAATGAGCAGTTCTTC.